This TCR beta chain was profiled in a study of post-analysis software for immune sequencing data. About the study: Relapsing-remitting, secondary progressive and progressive-relapsing forms of multiple sclerosis all featured among disease courses. Study-level findings and limits: Normalized Chao1 diversity was significantly lower in multiple sclerosis patients than in controls. By F measure, strong co-clustering occurred among samples prepared in the same batch.

About this clonotype: Its antigen remains unknown.

Prepared libraries of TCR beta cDNA carried unique molecular identifiers. T cells numbering about 0.85 to 10 million gave rise to some 500,000 cDNA molecules. TCRdb re-derived calls from the PCR reads in MiXCR, one entry per CDR3 protein. The sample holds 800,000 to 950,000 distinct CDR3 sequences, around 50% seen once. The specimen was blood. The sequence was obtained from a girl aged 5 to 17 with multiple sclerosis.

For the CDR3, the DNA is TGTGCCAGTATAATTCGACAGGGGAGCTCCTACGAGCAGTACTTC. It encodes CASIIRQGSSYEQYF. The V and J genes are TRBV6-6 and TRBJ2-7; 8 nucleotides align to TRBD1. This CDR3 has 15 amino acids. The V and J ends lost 9 bases and 0 bases, in that order; junction bases with no gene match: 10. Germline assignment: CDR1 MNHNY and CDR2 SVGAGI (reference sequence).